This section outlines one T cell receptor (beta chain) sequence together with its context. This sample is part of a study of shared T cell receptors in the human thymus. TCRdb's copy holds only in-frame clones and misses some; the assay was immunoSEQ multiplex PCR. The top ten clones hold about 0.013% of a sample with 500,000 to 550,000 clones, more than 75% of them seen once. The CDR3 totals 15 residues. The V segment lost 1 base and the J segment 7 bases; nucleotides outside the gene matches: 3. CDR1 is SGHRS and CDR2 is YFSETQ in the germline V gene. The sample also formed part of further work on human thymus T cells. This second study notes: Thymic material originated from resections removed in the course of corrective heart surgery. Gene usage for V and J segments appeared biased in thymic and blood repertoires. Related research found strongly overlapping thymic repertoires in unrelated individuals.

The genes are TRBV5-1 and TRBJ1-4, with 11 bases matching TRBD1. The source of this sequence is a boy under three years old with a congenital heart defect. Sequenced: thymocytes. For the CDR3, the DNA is TGCGCCAGCAGCTTGTCCGGGACAGGGGGTGAAAAACTGTTTTTT. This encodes CASSLSGTGGEKLFF.